The sequence of this TCR beta chain was determined in a study of T cell repertoires in cytomegalovirus infection. Study information: Both a matching HLA type and CMV infection were indicated by public TCR beta signatures. Regarding the study as a whole: CMV carriers with the relevant HLA were identified by cumulative public TCR beta family frequency.

Concerning this clonotype: The antigen remains undetermined.

TCRdb reprocessed the reads via MiXCR and lists one record per CDR3 protein. The profile shows under 850,000 distinct CDR3 sequences, less than 40% of them singletons. The material sequenced was PBMCs. The TCR comes from a human donor in good health (CMV status not recorded). Some clones in this sample may be carry-over from other donors' samples.

CDR3 region: CASSSALLAYTF. The CDR3 DNA reads TGTGCCAGCAGTTCCGCATTATTAGCCTACACCTTC. This sequence joins TRBV28 and TRBJ1-2; D is uncertain. This CDR3 is built from 12 residues. Trimming removed 4 bases at V and 10 bases at J, with 13 bases between. Germline V gives CDR1 MDHEN, CDR2 SYDVKM.